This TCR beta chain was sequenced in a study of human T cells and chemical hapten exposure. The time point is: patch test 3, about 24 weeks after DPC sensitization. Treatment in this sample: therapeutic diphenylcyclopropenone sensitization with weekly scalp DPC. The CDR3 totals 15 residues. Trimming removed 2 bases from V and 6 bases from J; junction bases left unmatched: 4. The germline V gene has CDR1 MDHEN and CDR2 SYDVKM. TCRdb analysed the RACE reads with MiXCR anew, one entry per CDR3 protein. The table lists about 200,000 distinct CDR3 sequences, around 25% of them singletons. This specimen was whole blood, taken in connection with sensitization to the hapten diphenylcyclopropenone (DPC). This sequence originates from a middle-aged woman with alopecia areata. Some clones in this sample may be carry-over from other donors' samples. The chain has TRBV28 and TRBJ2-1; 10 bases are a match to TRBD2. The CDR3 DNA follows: TGTGCCAGCAGTTTAGCTAGCGGGAGTCCCAATGAGCAGTTCTTC. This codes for CASSLASGSPNEQFF.